These 6 T cell receptor beta chains share one sample of origin, sequenced in a study of blood T cells in healthy people across ages. The second PCR ran roughly 7 to 12 cycles with a sample-barcoded 5' primer and J-beta primers. One entry per CDR3 protein, called by TCRdb with MiXCR from the 5' RACE reads. Found here are over a million distinct CDR3 sequences, 35% to 50% of them singletons; the top ten hold approximately 20%. What was sequenced was blood. These receptors were obtained from a woman between 55 and 75 years old in good health.

The V and J genes are TRBV15 and TRBJ2-7, with a possible D match to TRBD1 (7 bases). CDR1 and CDR2 from the germline V gene are LNHNV and YYDKDF (reference sequence). This CDR3 has 14 residues. V was shortened by 6 bases and J by 0 bases, with 12 bases between the two germline ends. As DNA, the CDR3 is TGTGCCACCAGGGAGGGGGCGACCTCCTACGAGCAGTACTTC. It is translated as CATREGATSYEQYF.

The rearrangement joins TRBV21-1 to TRBJ2-1; the table calls TRBD2, which could not be checked here. TRBV21-1 is deemed a pseudogene. The CDR3 loop spans 16 amino acids. CDR3 DNA: TGTGCCAGCAGCAAGAGCGGGAGGGCCTCCTACAATGAGCAGTTCTTC. Translating gives CASSKSGRASYNEQFF.

This clonotype appeared once. The chain carries TRBV5-6 and TRBJ2-7; 7 bases match TRBD1. Per the germline V gene, CDR1 is SGHDT and CDR2 is YYEEEE. V was clipped by 4 bases and J by 3 bases; unmatched bases: 7. The length of the CDR3 is 14 residues. The CDR3: CASSKLQGIYEQYF. The CDR3 DNA sequence: TGTGCCAGCAGCAAATTACAGGGGATCTACGAGCAGTACTTC.

The rearrangement links TRBV12-3 or TRBV12-4 to TRBJ2-7; D perhaps matches TRBD1 (6 bases). V was shortened by 5 bases and J by 3 bases, with 17 bases between the two germline ends. CDR3 length equals 15 residues. This CDR3 reads CASSPSRDTRYEQYF. The CDR3 region has the DNA TGTGCCAGCAGTCCCTCACGGGACACCCGCTACGAGCAGTACTTC.

J is TRBJ2-3 and V is TRBV18, with D tentatively TRBD1 (5 bases). Germline V lookup: CDR1 KGHSH, CDR2 LQKENI. V was cut by 3 bases and J by 3 bases, with 16 bases left in between. The CDR3 extends over 16 amino acids. CDR3 nucleotide sequence: TGTGCCAGCTCACCCGTCTTAGGGGTCGGAACAGATACGCAGTATTTT. This sequence encodes CASSPVLGVGTDTQYF.

With respect to this clonotype: This may stem from a read error, because a much larger clone lies one nucleotide away. The V call is TRBV29-1, the J call TRBJ2-7, with 10 bases aligning to TRBD1. The germline V gene has CDR1 SQVTM and CDR2 ANQGSEA. The CDR3 consists of 12 residues. The CDR3 loop is CSVDRGGYGQYF. The CDR3 DNA reads as TGCAGCGTGGACAGGGGGGGTTACGGGCAGTACTTC.